The next 29 T cell receptor beta chains were all read from a single sample in a study of cytomegalovirus exposure and HLA in healthy donors. It was with 60 Vbeta and 13 Jbeta primers that the PCR ran. Generated by immunoSEQ multiplex PCR, the TCRdb table keeps only in-frame clones and is missing some. The sample yields around 150,000 clones, 82% seen once. Sequenced: PBMCs. These receptors all stem from a male donor in good health and CMV-seronegative.

The V call is TRBV27, the J call TRBJ1-2, with 9 nucleotides matching TRBD1. The CDR3 contains 15 residues. Germline assignment: CDR1 MNHEY and CDR2 SMNVEV (reference sequence). The V gene end was trimmed by 5 bases and the J gene end by 7 bases; junction bases not matched to a gene: 11. The CDR3: CASSPTGTGIFGYTF. CDR3 coding DNA: TGTGCCAGCAGTCCAACAGGGACAGGGATTTTTGGCTACACCTTC.

The V gene is TRBV25-1, the J gene TRBJ1-6; D ambiguous. Germline values: CDR1 MGHDK, CDR2 SYGVNS. The CDR3 has 15 amino acids. V lost 5 bases, J lost 3 bases, and 11 bases lay in between. In DNA form, the CDR3 reads TGTGCCAGCAGTTTCGGACGGGACTATAATTCACCCCTCCACTTT. Protein: CASSFGRDYNSPLHF.

This clone turned up a few times. J is TRBJ1-6 and V is TRBV6-6, with TRBD1 identical over 7 bases. The CDR3 is 15 amino acids. V trimming: 2 bases; J trimming: 4 bases; junction bases outside the gene matches: 2. CDR1 and CDR2 (germline): MNHNY, SVGAGI (reference sequence). DNA for the CDR3: TGTGCCAGCAGTTACGACAGGGAATATAATTCACCCCTCCACTTT. Residues: CASSYDREYNSPLHF.

The rearrangement joins TRBV6-4 to TRBJ2-5; maybe TRBD1 (8 bases). In germline, CDR1 is MRHNA, CDR2 SNTAGT. V lost 1 base and J lost 2, with 14 bases in between. CDR3 length: 16 amino acids. CDR3: CASSDLGQGLQETQYF. The CDR3 nucleotides are TGTGCCAGCAGTGACTTAGGACAGGGACTACAAGAGACCCAGTACTTC.

The chain combines TRBV5-4 with TRBJ1-2, with D unresolved. The V end was cut by 4 bases, the J end by 1 base, with 11 bases between. The germline V gene encodes CDR1 SGHNT and CDR2 YYREEE (reference sequence). The CDR3 totals 14 residues. Here the CDR3 reads CASSLSQRNYGYTF. The CDR3 DNA follows: TGTGCCAGCAGCCTCAGTCAGCGTAACTATGGCTACACCTTC. The complete variable domain, with remaining parts taken from reference TRBV5-4 and TRBJ1-2, reads ETGVTQSPTHLIKTRGQQVTLRCSSQSGHNTVSWYQQALGQGPQFIFQYYREEENGRGNFPPRFSGLQFPNYSSELNVNALELDDSALYLCASSLSQRNYGYTFGSGTRLTVV.

V gene TRBV9 combines with J gene TRBJ2-2; TRBD2 might be the D (5 bases). The V end was cut by 1 base, the J end by 3 bases, with 7 bases between. The CDR3 spans 14 residues. From germline, CDR1 is SGDLS and CDR2 YYNGEE. Here the CDR3 reads CASSVRTDTGELFF. DNA for the CDR3: TGTGCCAGCAGCGTAAGGACTGACACCGGGGAGCTGTTTTTT.

For the CDR3, the DNA is TGCGCCAGCTCATTAGACAGGGGTTCTGATGGCTACACCTTC. It translates to CASSLDRGSDGYTF. This chain connects TRBV5-1 to TRBJ1-2; 8 positions match TRBD1. CDR3 size: 14 residues. V gave up 7 bases and J gave up 6 bases; unmatched junction bases: 11. Looked up from germline, CDR1 is SGHRS and CDR2 is YFSETQ.

This clone was recorded only once. The rearrangement joins TRBV27 to TRBJ2-3, with 13 bases fitting TRBD2. With 6 bases clipped from V and 4 bases from J, the junction kept 7 bases outside the gene matches. CDR1 MNHEY and CDR2 SMNVEV come from the germline V gene (reference sequence). CDR3 length equals 16 residues. CDR3 DNA sequence: TGTGCCAGCAGAGAACTAGCGGGGGGGCGTGCAGATACGCAGTATTTT. Amino acids: CASRELAGGRADTQYF.

CDR3 in amino acids: CASSLVTRTGPHYNEQFF. CDR3 nucleotide sequence: TGTGCCAGCAGCTTAGTGACGAGGACAGGACCACACTACAATGAGCAGTTCTTC. The V gene is TRBV7-9, the J gene TRBJ2-1; 7 bases match TRBD1. With V trimmed by 1 base and J by 3 bases, 12 bases remained unmatched. Germline V CDR1 and CDR2: SEHNR, FQNEAQ (reference sequence). The CDR3 extends over 18 amino acids.

This clone was observed once. The chain is built from TRBV30 and TRBJ2-3; 10 bases are a match to TRBD1. The CDR3 totals 15 residues. Germline CDR1 GTSNPN, CDR2 SVGIG (reference sequence). Losses at the gene ends were 4 bases for V and 0 bases for J; bases not matched to a gene: 4. The CDR3 bases are TGTGCCTGGATCGACAGGGGGCTCAGCACAGATACGCAGTATTTT. Protein: CAWIDRGLSTDTQYF.

The chain has TRBV9 and TRBJ2-1, with D perhaps matching TRBD1 (6 bases). The CDR3 is made up of 15 amino acids. CDR1 and CDR2 (germline): SGDLS, YYNGEE. The ends were cut back, 4 bases at V and 5 bases at J, with 16 bases in the middle. The DNA for the CDR3 is TGTGCCAGCAGCCGTTCCGGGACACTTAACAATGAGCAGTTCTTC. Translation gives CASSRSGTLNNEQFF.

This clone appeared a single time. This chain links TRBV4-1 with TRBJ1-2; no definite D call. Germline V gene lookup returns CDR1 MGHRA and CDR2 YSYEKL. Trimming stripped 4 bases from V and 2 bases from J, with 23 bases between. CDR3 size: 18 residues. The CDR3 spells CASSRDGVFQRSNYGYTF. DNA of the CDR3: TGCGCCAGCAGCCGAGACGGAGTTTTTCAGCGATCAAACTATGGCTACACCTTC.

This clone was observed a single time. V and J are TRBV7-2 and TRBJ2-7; 7 bases match TRBD1. From germline, CDR1 is SGHTA and CDR2 FQGNSA. The CDR3 has 13 residues. V was pared by 4 bases and J by 4 bases, with 4 bases of the junction left unmatched. The CDR3: CASSSLDRYEQYF. CDR3 bases: TGTGCCAGCAGCTCTTTGGACAGGTACGAGCAGTACTTC.

V gene TRBV7-2 combines with J gene TRBJ2-3, with D unresolved. Germline V gene sequence: CDR1 SGHTA, CDR2 FQGNSA. V was pared by 4 bases and J by 2 bases, with 4 bases between. This CDR3 spans 12 amino acids. The CDR3 reads CASSSHTDTQYF. For the CDR3, the DNA is TGTGCCAGCAGCTCACACACAGATACGCAGTATTTT.

The gene calls are TRBV2 and TRBJ2-1; 7 nucleotides line up with TRBD1. The CDR3 covers 15 residues. CDR1 is SNHLY, CDR2 FYNNEI, per germline. Unmatched junction bases numbered 15, after V lost 7 bases and J lost 9 bases. As DNA, the CDR3 is TGTGCCAGCAAACCCGACAGGGCCGCGAACGGTGAGCAGTTCTTC. It is translated as CASKPDRAANGEQFF.

The rearrangement uses TRBV4-1 and TRBJ1-1, with 8 positions matching TRBD1. Trimming removed 1 base from V and 5 bases from J; junction bases left unmatched: 3. In germline, CDR1 is MGHRA, CDR2 YSYEKL. The CDR3 consists of 14 residues. The CDR3 DNA reads as TGCGCCAGCAGCCAAGCTACAGGGGGGACTGAAGCTTTCTTT. Its protein product is CASSQATGGTEAFF.

The chain has TRBV9 and TRBJ2-7, with a possible D match to TRBD1 (5 bases). The V gene's germline CDR1 is SGDLS and CDR2 YYNGEE. CDR3 length: 13 amino acids. V shed 3 bases and J shed 6 bases, with 13 bases lying between them. The CDR3 coding sequence is TGTGCCAGCAGCGCCGACAGTTCACCCGAGCAGTACTTC. It is translated as CASSADSSPEQYF.

This clone has a handful of counts. As DNA, the CDR3 is TGTGCCAGCTCACCACCAGGGGTTAGTGGAAACACCATATATTTT. Translation: CASSPPGVSGNTIYF. The chain is built from TRBV18 and TRBJ1-3; D is perhaps TRBD1 (5 bases). Germline values: CDR1 KGHSH, CDR2 LQKENI. The CDR3 contains 15 residues. V lost 0 bases and J lost 3, with 9 bases in between.

The V and J genes are TRBV4-1 and TRBJ2-1; 11 nucleotides match TRBD2. Germline trimming cut 6 bases from V and 9 bases from J; bases unmatched to any gene: 10. The V gene's germline CDR1 is MGHRA and CDR2 YSYEKL. CDR3 length: 15 amino acids. In DNA, the CDR3 is TGCGCCAGCAGGGTCCTAGCGGGGGGATGGGGTGAGCAGTTCTTC. Amino acids: CASRVLAGGWGEQFF.

The gene calls are TRBV14 and TRBJ2-3, with D uncertain. This CDR3 is built from 16 residues. The V end was cut by 4 bases, the J end by 1 base, with 15 bases between. Per germline, CDR1 SGHDN and CDR2 FVKESK. DNA of the CDR3: TGTGCCAGCAGCCGGCATGGTGTACCTGGCACAGATACGCAGTATTTT. Translating it yields CASSRHGVPGTDTQYF.

Only one count was recorded for this clone. CDR3 amino acids: CASSGAESSPLHF. CDR3 in DNA: TGTGCCAGCAGTGGGGCTGAAAGTTCACCCCTCCACTTT. This rearrangement joins TRBV7-9 to TRBJ1-6; tentative D call: TRBD1 (5 bases). The CDR3 runs to 13 residues. Germline V gene data show CDR1 as SEHNR and CDR2 as FQNEAQ (reference sequence). V was cut by 6 bases and J by 9 bases, with 12 bases left in between.

The chain links TRBV6-1 to TRBJ2-7, with D possibly matching TRBD1 (6 bases). The germline V gene encodes CDR1 MNHNS and CDR2 SASEGT. V lost 8 bases, J lost 2 bases, and 10 bases lay in between. CDR3 length: 12 amino acids. DNA for the CDR3: TGTGCCAGCGGGACACCTACCTACGAGCAGTACTTC. Translated: CASGTPTYEQYF.

The chain combines TRBV5-1 with TRBJ2-2; D call uncertain. CDR1 and CDR2 (germline): SGHRS, YFSETQ. Trimming left V 0 bases short and J 1 base short, with 4 bases between. The CDR3 sequence is 14 residues long. CDR3 nucleotides: TGCGCCAGCAGCTTGGGACAGAACACCGGGGAGCTGTTTTTT. Protein: CASSLGQNTGELFF. Combining the CDR3 with reference TRBV5-1 and TRBJ2-2 gives the whole variable domain KAGVTQTPRYLIKTRGQQVTLSCSPISGHRSVSWYQQTPGQGLQFLFEYFSETQRNKGNFPGRFSGRQFSNSRSEMNVSTLELGDSALYLCASSLGQNTGELFFGEGSRLTVL.

The chain is built from TRBV4-1 and TRBJ1-1; the D gene is possibly TRBD1 (5 bases). Trimming removed 3 bases from V and 4 bases from J, with 18 bases in between. Germline loops: CDR1 MGHRA, CDR2 YSYEKL. This CDR3 has 16 amino acids. CDR3 nucleotides: TGCGCCAGCAGCCACCCACCGGCGGGGGAGAGCACTGAAGCTTTCTTT. This gives the protein CASSHPPAGESTEAFF.

This clone turned up a few times. A junction boundary mismatches the germline segment, possibly from a read error. V and J are TRBV7-9 and TRBJ2-7, with TRBD2 matching over 16 bases. CDR1 and CDR2 from the germline V gene are SEHNR and FQNEAQ (reference sequence). CDR3 size: 17 residues. CDR3 sequence (DNA): TGTTCCAGCAGCGAAGGGACTAGCGGGAGGGCTTACTACGAGCAGTACTTC. It translates to CSSSEGTSGRAYYEQYF.

The chain carries TRBV18 and TRBJ2-7, with TRBD2 matching 10 bases. Trimming removed 5 bases from V and 4 bases from J; junction bases left unmatched: 11. This CDR3 spans 16 amino acids. CDR1 and CDR2 (germline): KGHSH, LQKENI. The CDR3 bases are TGTGCCAGCTCATCCCGACTAGCGGGCGGACCTTACGAGCAGTACTTC. Its protein product is CASSSRLAGGPYEQYF.

The chain couples TRBV10-3 to TRBJ1-6, with 7 positions matching TRBD1. This CDR3 has 14 residues. Germline CDR1 and CDR2: ENHRY and SYGVKD. J gave up 7 bases and V 3 bases, and 3 bases lay outside the gene matches. CDR3 nucleotide sequence: TGTGCCATCAGTGACATGACAGGGAATTCACCCCTCCACTTT. Translated, it gives CAISDMTGNSPLHF.

The chain links TRBV4-3 to TRBJ2-7, with 8 bases lining up with TRBD2. CDR3 length: 14 amino acids. With V trimmed by 1 base and J by 3 bases, 2 bases remained unmatched. Germline loops: CDR1 LGHNA, CDR2 YSLEER. Here the CDR3 reads CASSQGLANYEQYF. As DNA, the CDR3 is TGCGCCAGCAGCCAAGGACTAGCGAACTACGAGCAGTACTTC.

CDR3 nucleotides: TGTGCCAGCAGTATGGGGGTACAGGGCCCGGGTGAGCAGTTCTTC. Amino acid sequence: CASSMGVQGPGEQFF. This chain joins TRBV27 and TRBJ2-1; a weak D match, TRBD1 (6 bases). This CDR3 spans 15 amino acids. Germline V gene lookup returns CDR1 MNHEY and CDR2 SMNVEV (reference sequence). Trimming removed 5 bases from V and 9 bases from J, with 20 bases in between.